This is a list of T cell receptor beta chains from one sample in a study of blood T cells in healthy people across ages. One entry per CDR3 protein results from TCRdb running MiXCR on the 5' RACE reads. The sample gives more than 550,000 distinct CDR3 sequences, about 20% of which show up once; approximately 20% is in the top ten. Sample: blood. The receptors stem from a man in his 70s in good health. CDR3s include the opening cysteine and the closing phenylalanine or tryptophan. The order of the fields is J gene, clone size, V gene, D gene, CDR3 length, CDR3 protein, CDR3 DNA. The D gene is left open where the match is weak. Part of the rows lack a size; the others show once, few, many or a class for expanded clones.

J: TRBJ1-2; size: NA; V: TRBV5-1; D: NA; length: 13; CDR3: CASSADTIDGYTF; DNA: TGCGCCAGCAGCGCGGACACAATAGATGGCTACACCTTC
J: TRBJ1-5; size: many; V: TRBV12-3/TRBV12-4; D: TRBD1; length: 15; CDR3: CASSSDRVSNQPQHF; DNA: TGTGCCAGCAGCTCCGACAGGGTCTCGAATCAGCCCCAGCATTTT
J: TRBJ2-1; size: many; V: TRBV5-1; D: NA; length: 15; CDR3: CASSLGLSSYNEQFF; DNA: TGTGCCAGCAGCCTGGGACTCAGCTCCTACAATGAGCAGTTCTTC
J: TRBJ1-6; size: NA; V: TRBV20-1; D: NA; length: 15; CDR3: CSAGDGQSYNSPLHF; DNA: TGCAGTGCGGGGGATGGGCAGTCATATAATTCACCCCTCCACTTT
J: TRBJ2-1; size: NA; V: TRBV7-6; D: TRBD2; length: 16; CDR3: CASSNLAGGSYNEQFF; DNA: TGTGCCAGCAGCAACCTAGCGGGAGGTTCCTACAATGAGCAGTTCTTC
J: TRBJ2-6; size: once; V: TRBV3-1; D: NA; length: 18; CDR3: CASSPNSGVRPGANVLTF; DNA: TGTGCCAGCAGCCCTAATTCGGGCGTGAGGCCTGGGGCCAACGTCCTGACTTTC
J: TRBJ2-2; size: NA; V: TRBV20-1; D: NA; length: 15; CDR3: CSAWTPIPGTGELFF; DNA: TGCAGTGCTTGGACTCCGATCCCGGGCACCGGGGAGCTGTTTTTT
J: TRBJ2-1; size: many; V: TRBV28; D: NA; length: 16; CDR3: CASSIARRGSYNEQFF; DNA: TGTGCCAGCAGCATAGCCAGGCGGGGTTCCTACAATGAGCAGTTCTTC
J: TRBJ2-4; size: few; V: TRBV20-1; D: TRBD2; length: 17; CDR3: CSATPLLAGGTKNIQYF; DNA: TGCAGTGCTACACCACTCCTAGCGGGGGGGACCAAAAACATTCAGTACTTC
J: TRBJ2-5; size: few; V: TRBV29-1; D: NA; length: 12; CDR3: CSVEWGSGTQYF; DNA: TGCAGCGTGGAATGGGGGTCCGGGACCCAGTACTTC
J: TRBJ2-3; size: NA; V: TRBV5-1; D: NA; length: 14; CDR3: CASSIDLQLDTQYF; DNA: TGCGCCAGCAGCATCGATCTCCAACTTGATACGCAGTATTTT
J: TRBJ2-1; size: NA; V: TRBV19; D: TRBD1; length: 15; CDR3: CASSIGDRGPNEQFF; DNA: TGTGCCAGTAGTATAGGGGACAGGGGTCCGAATGAGCAGTTCTTC
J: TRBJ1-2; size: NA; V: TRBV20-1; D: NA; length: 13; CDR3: CSAPTAGVGGYTF; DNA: TGCAGTGCTCCCACAGCAGGGGTCGGGGGCTACACCTTC
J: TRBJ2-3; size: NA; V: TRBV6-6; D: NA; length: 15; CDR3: CASSPLRASTDTQYF; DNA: TGTGCCAGCAGCCCTCTGAGGGCTAGCACAGATACGCAGTATTTT
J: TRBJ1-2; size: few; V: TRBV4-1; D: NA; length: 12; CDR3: CASSQELGRLRF; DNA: TGCGCCAGCAGCCAAGAATTGGGCCGACTACGCTTC
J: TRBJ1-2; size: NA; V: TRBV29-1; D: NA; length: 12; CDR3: CSVDTGTRGYTF; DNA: TGCAGCGTTGATACAGGGACGAGGGGCTACACCTTC
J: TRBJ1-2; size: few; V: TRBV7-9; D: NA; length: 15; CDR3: CASSLGSTENYGYTF; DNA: TGTGCCAGCAGCTTAGGGTCGACAGAAAACTATGGCTACACCTTC
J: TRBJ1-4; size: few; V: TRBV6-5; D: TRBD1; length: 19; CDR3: CASSYSGTGGERTNEKLFF; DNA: TGTGCCAGCAGTTACTCAGGGACAGGGGGCGAACGTACTAATGAAAAACTGTTTTTT
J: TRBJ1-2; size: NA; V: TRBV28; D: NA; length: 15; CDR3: CASLPGGAFDYGYTF; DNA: TGTGCCAGCCTCCCGGGGGGGGCCTTCGACTATGGCTACACCTTC
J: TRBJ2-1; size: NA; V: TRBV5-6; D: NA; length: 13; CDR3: CASSLTGVVEQFF; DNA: TGTGCCAGCAGCCTGACCGGAGTGGTGGAGCAGTTCTTC
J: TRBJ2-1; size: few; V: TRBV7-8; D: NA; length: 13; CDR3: CASRALRVGEQFF; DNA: TGTGCCAGCAGGGCGTTGAGGGTCGGTGAGCAGTTCTTC
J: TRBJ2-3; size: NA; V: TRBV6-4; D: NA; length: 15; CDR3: CASSDSRASTDTQYF; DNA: TGTGCCAGCAGTGACTCGAGGGCTAGCACAGATACGCAGTATTTT
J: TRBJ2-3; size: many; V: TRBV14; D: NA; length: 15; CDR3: CASSQGLGGTDTQYF; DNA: TGTGCCAGCAGCCAAGGACTAGGAGGCACAGATACGCAGTATTTT
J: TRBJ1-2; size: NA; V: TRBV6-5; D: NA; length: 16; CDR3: CASSYSFLGDNYGYTF; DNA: TGTGCCAGCAGTTACTCGTTCTTGGGAGATAACTATGGCTACACCTTC
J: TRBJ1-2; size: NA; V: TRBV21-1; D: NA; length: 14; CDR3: CASSKGEGGYGYTF; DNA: TGTGCCAGCAGCAAAGGGGAAGGAGGCTATGGCTACACCTTC
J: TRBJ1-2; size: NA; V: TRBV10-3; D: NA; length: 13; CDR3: CAISDPLREGYTF; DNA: TGTGCCATCAGTGATCCGCTACGGGAAGGCTACACCTTC
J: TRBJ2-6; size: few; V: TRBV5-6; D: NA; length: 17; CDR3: CASSLSRFPPGANVLTF; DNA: TGTGCCAGCAGCTTAAGCAGGTTCCCTCCTGGGGCCAACGTCCTGACTTTC
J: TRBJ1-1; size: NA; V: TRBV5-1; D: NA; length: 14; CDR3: CASRQDSYTRGAFF; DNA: TGCGCCAGCAGGCAGGACAGTTATACTAGAGGAGCTTTCTTT
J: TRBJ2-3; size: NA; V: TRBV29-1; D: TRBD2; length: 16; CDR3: CSVGGTTIGGTDTQYF; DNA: TGCAGCGTTGGAGGGACTACCATTGGGGGCACAGATACGCAGTATTTT
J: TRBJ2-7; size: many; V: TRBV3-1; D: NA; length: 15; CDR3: CASSQGISGSYEQYF; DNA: TGTGCCAGCAGCCAAGGTATATCGGGGAGCTACGAGCAGTACTTC
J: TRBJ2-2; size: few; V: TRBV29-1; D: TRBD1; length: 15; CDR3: CSVTGGVANTGELFF; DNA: TGCAGCGTTACAGGGGGTGTGGCGAACACCGGGGAGCTGTTTTTT
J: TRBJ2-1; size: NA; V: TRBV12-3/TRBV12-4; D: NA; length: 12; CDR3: CASSPRTAEQFF; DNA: TGTGCCAGCAGCCCTAGGACAGCCGAGCAGTTCTTC